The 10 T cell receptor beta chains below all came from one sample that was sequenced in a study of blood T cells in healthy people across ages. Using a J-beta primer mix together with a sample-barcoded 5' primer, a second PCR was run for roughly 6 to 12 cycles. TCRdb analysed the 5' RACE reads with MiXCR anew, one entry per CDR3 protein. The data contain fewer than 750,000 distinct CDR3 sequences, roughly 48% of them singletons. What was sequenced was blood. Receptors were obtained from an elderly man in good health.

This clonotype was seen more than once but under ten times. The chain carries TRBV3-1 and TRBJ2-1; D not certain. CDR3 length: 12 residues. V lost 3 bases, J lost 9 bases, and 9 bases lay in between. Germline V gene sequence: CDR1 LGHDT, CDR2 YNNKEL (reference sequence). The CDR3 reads CASSHRTGEQFF. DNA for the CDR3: TGTGCCAGCAGCCACAGGACGGGTGAGCAGTTCTTC.

CDR3 in DNA: TGTGCCAGCAGTTACTCGGACGGAGATACGCAGTATTTT. It specifies CASSYSDGDTQYF. The chain combines TRBV6-5 with TRBJ2-3; D unclear. The V gene lost 0 bases and the J gene lost 5 bases, with 6 bases spanning the gap. CDR3 length: 13 amino acids. Per germline, CDR1 MNHEY and CDR2 SVGAGI.

The CDR3 sequence is CSARVGVNYGYTF. The DNA of the CDR3 is TGCAGTGCTAGAGTCGGGGTCAACTATGGCTACACCTTC. The chain is built from TRBV20-1 and TRBJ1-2; D gene unclear. Trimming pared 1 base from V and 2 bases from J, leaving 8 bases between. The CDR3 is 13 amino acids. Germline V gives CDR1 DFQATT, CDR2 SNEGSKA (reference sequence).

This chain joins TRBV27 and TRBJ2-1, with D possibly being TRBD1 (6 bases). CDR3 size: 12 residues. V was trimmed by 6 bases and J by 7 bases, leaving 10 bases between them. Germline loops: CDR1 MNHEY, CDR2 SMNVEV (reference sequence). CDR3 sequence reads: CASSRDTNEQFF. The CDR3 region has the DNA TGTGCCAGCAGCCGGGACACTAATGAGCAGTTCTTC.

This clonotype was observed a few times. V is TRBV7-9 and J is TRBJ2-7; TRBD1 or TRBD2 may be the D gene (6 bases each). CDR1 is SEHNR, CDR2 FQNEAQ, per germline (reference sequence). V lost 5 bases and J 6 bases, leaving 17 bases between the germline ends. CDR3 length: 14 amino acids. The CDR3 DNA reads TGTGCCAGCAGCCTAGGGGGGACTCCCGTCGAGCAGTACTTC. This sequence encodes CASSLGGTPVEQYF.

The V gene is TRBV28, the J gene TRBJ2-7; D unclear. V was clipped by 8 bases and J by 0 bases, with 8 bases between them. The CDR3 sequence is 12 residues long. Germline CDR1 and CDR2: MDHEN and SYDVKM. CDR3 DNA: TGTGCCAGCGGGGTGCTCTCCTACGAGCAGTACTTC. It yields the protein CASGVLSYEQYF.

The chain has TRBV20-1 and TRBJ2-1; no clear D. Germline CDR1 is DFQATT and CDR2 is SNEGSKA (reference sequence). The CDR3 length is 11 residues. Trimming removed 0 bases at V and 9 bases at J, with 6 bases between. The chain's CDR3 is CSAREVTEQFF. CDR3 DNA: TGCAGTGCTAGAGAGGTCACTGAGCAGTTCTTC.

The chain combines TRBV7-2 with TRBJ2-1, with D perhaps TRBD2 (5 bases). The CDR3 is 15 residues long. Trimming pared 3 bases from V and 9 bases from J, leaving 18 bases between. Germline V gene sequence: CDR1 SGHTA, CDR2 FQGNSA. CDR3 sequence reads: CASSFIGGFPGEQFF. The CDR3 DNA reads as TGTGCCAGCAGCTTCATAGGAGGTTTTCCGGGTGAGCAGTTCTTC.

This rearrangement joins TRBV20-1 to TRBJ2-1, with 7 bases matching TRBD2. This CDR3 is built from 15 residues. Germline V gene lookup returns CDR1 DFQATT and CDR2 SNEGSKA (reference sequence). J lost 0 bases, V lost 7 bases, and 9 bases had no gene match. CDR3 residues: CSVQGLPSSYNEQFF. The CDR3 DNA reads TGCAGTGTCCAGGGACTACCTAGCTCCTACAATGAGCAGTTCTTC.

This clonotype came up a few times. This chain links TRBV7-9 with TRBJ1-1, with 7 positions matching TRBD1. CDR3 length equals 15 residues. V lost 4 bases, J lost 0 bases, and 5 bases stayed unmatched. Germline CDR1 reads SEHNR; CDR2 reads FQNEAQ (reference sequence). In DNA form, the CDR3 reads TGTGCCAGCAGCTCATGGGACAGCCTGAACACTGAAGCTTTCTTT. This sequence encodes CASSSWDSLNTEAFF.